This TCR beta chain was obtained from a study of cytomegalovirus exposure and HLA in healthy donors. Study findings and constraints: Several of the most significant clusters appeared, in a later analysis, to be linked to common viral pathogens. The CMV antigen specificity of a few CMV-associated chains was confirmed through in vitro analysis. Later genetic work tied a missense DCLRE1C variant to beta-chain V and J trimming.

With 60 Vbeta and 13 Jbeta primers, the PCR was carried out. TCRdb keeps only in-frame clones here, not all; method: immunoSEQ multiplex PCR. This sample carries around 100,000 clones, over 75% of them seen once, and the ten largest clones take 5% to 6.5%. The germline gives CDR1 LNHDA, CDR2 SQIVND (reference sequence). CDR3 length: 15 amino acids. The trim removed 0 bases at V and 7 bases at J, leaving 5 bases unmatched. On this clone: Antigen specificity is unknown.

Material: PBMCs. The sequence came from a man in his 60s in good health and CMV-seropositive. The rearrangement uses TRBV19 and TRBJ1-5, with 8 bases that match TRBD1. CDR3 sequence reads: CASSIDGRGPQPQHF. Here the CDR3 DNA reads TGTGCCAGTAGTATAGATGGCAGGGGGCCACAGCCCCAGCATTTT.